This entry lists 17 T cell receptor beta chains sequenced from one sample in a study of T cells in localized non-small cell lung cancer. Sequencing was performed with immunoSEQ multiplex PCR; in TCRdb, only in-frame clones are kept and a portion is missing. The profile shows about 33,000 clones, about 90% of them singletons. This specimen consisted of peripheral blood, obtained before any cancer treatment. Receptors were obtained from a man between 40 and 75 years old with stage I lung adenocarcinoma.

The gene calls are TRBV2 and TRBJ1-1; possible D gene TRBD1, 5 bases. CDR1 and CDR2 (germline): SNHLY, FYNNEI. The CDR3 is 12 amino acids. The V end lost 2 bases, the J end lost 10 bases, and 11 bases lay between the germline ends. The CDR3, as DNA: TGTGCCAGCAGTGAATCCAAAAGGGGAGCTTTCTTT. Translation: CASSESKRGAFF.

The rearrangement links TRBV7-8 to TRBJ2-7; D possibly matches TRBD1 or TRBD2 (5 bases each). Trimming cost V 6 bases and J 5 bases, with 23 bases left between them. The CDR3 runs 16 residues. Germline CDR1 reads SGHVS; CDR2 reads FQNEAQ. The CDR3 DNA is TGTGCCAGCAGGACCCTGCCGGGACCCCAACCAAACGAGCAGTACTTC. Its protein is CASRTLPGPQPNEQYF.

The chain uses TRBV19 and TRBJ1-1; 10 nucleotides match TRBD1. J was trimmed by 7 bases and V by 3 bases; bases with no gene match: 5. Germline-derived CDR1 and CDR2 are LNHDA and SQIVND (reference sequence). There are 14 residues in the CDR3. In DNA, the CDR3 is TGTGCCAGTAGTATGTCTGGGACAGGGGTTGAAGCTTTCTTT. Its translation is CASSMSGTGVEAFF.

Comment on this clone: One end of the junction does not line up with germline, which may come from a read error. The chain is built from TRBV7-7 and TRBJ2-5; the match to TRBD1 covers 8 bases. This CDR3 is built from 13 residues. Germline assignment: CDR1 SSHAT and CDR2 FNYEAQ (reference sequence). Here the CDR3 reads CASSLDREETQYF. CDR3 sequence (DNA): TGTGCTAGCAGCTTGGACAGGGAAGAGACCCAGTACTTC.

The CDR3 DNA sequence: TGCGCCAGCAGCCCACAGGGACAAATGAACACTGAAGCTTTCTTT. Amino acids: CASSPQGQMNTEAFF. The V and J genes are TRBV5-1 and TRBJ1-1; a weak D match, TRBD1 (6 bases). The CDR3 has 15 amino acids. V lost 4 bases, J lost 0 bases, and 13 bases lay in between. The germline V gene has CDR1 SGHRS and CDR2 YFSETQ.

The chain couples TRBV18 to TRBJ2-2; D call uncertain. The V end lost 3 bases, the J end lost 6 bases, and 14 bases lay between the germline ends. The germline gives CDR1 KGHSH, CDR2 LQKENI. The length of the CDR3 is 15 residues. DNA of the CDR3: TGTGCCAGCTCACCGAGCCTCCCTCACCCCGGGGAGCTGTTTTTT. Translation: CASSPSLPHPGELFF. Combining the CDR3 with reference TRBV18 and TRBJ2-2 gives the whole variable domain NAGVMQNPRHLVRRRGQEARLRCSPMKGHSHVYWYRQLPEEGLKFMVYLQKENIIDESGMPKERFSAEFPKEGPSILRIQQVVRGDSAAYFCASSPSLPHPGELFFGEGSRLTVL.

The J gene is TRBJ2-7, the V gene TRBV30, with D tentatively TRBD1 or TRBD2 (5 bases each). This CDR3 has 13 amino acids. The germline gives CDR1 GTSNPN, CDR2 SVGIG (reference sequence). Trimming removed 5 bases from V and 2 bases from J, with 13 bases in between. CDR3 sequence (DNA): TGTGCCTGGTCCGGGACCCCGACCTACGAGCAGTACTTC. Translated, it gives CAWSGTPTYEQYF.

The CDR3 bases are TGTGCCAGCAGCACAGAAACAGGGGGCGGCTCTGGGGCCAACGTCCTGACTTTC. As protein: CASSTETGGGSGANVLTF. The genes are TRBV9 and TRBJ2-6, with 9 bases fitting TRBD1. Germline values: CDR1 SGDLS, CDR2 YYNGEE. Germline trimming cut 4 bases from V and 0 bases from J; bases unmatched to any gene: 8. This CDR3 contains 18 residues.

The V and J genes are TRBV27 and TRBJ2-1; D is perhaps TRBD1 or TRBD2 (5 bases each). CDR3 length equals 15 residues. Trimming removed 1 base from V and 9 bases from J, with 16 bases in between. Germline CDR1 reads MNHEY; CDR2 reads SMNVEV (reference sequence). CDR3 bases: TGTGCCAGCAGTTTATTTTCGGGCGACAGCGGTGAGCAGTTCTTC. Translated: CASSLFSGDSGEQFF.

This clone was counted a few times. This chain connects TRBV18 to TRBJ2-2; D is unresolved. This CDR3 comprises 12 residues. Per germline, CDR1 KGHSH and CDR2 LQKENI. V dropped 3 bases and J dropped 7 bases, with 6 bases sitting between them. DNA for the CDR3: TGTGCCAGCTCACCGGGCGGCGGGGAGCTGTTTTTT. Translation gives CASSPGGGELFF.

This chain joins TRBV5-1 and TRBJ1-1; D possibly corresponds to TRBD1 (5 bases). From germline, CDR1 is SGHRS and CDR2 YFSETQ. CDR3 size: 15 residues. The V gene lost 1 base and the J gene lost 2 bases, with 12 bases spanning the gap. CDR3 DNA: TGCGCCAGCAGCTTGTGGGACTGGCCTAACACTGAAGCTTTCTTT. Protein sequence: CASSLWDWPNTEAFF.

This sequence joins TRBV2 and TRBJ1-5, with TRBD1 as a possible D gene (6 bases). This CDR3 contains 16 residues. V gave up 6 bases and J gave up 6 bases, with 21 bases separating them. The germline gives CDR1 SNHLY, CDR2 FYNNEI. The CDR3 DNA is TGTGCCAGCAGGAAGGGGGTTTCGGGGCTAGGTCAGCCCCAGCATTTT. Translating gives CASRKGVSGLGQPQHF.

The chain couples TRBV10-1 to TRBJ1-1; maybe TRBD1 (5 bases). CDR1 is WNHNN, CDR2 SYGVQD, per germline (reference sequence). This CDR3 spans 12 amino acids. The V end lost 3 bases, the J end lost 12 bases, and 14 bases lay between the germline ends. The CDR3 protein is CASSDSGLRPFF. The CDR3 DNA is TGCGCCAGCAGTGACTCAGGGCTCCGACCTTTCTTT.

The chain is built from TRBV19 and TRBJ1-5; TRBD1 matches 7 bases. From germline, CDR1 is LNHDA and CDR2 SQIVND (reference sequence). J gave up 6 bases and V 8 bases, and 7 bases lay outside the gene matches. The CDR3 is 13 residues long. For the CDR3, the DNA is TGTGCCAGTGCGGGACAGTTCGGTCAGCCCCAGCATTTT. Protein: CASAGQFGQPQHF. The variable domain in full, with the rest retrieved from reference TRBV19 and TRBJ1-5, is DGGITQSPKYLFRKEGQNVTLSCEQNLNHDAMYWYRQDPGQGLRLIYYSQIVNDFQKGDIAEGYSVSREKKESFPLTVTSAQKNPTAFYLCASAGQFGQPQHFGDGTRLSIL.

The V and J genes are TRBV27 and TRBJ2-1, with D perhaps being TRBD1 or TRBD2 (5 bases each). The germline V and J ends were trimmed by 7 bases and 6 bases, with 22 bases remaining between them. CDR1 MNHEY and CDR2 SMNVEV come from the germline V gene (reference sequence). The CDR3 spans 16 residues. The CDR3 is CASNDRHGPGLNEQFF. CDR3 in DNA: TGTGCCAGCAATGACAGACACGGCCCTGGACTCAATGAGCAGTTCTTC.

The chain recombines TRBV9 with TRBJ2-2; D is ambiguous. CDR3 length: 14 amino acids. From germline, CDR1 is SGDLS and CDR2 YYNGEE. Between the trimmed V and J ends, which lost 1 base and 7 bases, there was a span of 11 bases. DNA for the CDR3: TGTGCCAGCAGCGTAAGTGCTGGTATCGGGGAGCTGTTTTTT. Its translation is CASSVSAGIGELFF.

The rearrangement uses TRBV7-9 and TRBJ1-4, with D possibly being TRBD1 (6 bases). V was clipped by 5 bases and J by 7 bases, with 17 bases between them. The CDR3 runs to 15 residues. Germline-derived CDR1 and CDR2 are SEHNR and FQNEAQ (reference sequence). The CDR3 protein is CASSLGGGEGEKLFF. The CDR3 DNA sequence: TGTGCCAGCAGCCTCGGGGGGGGCGAGGGTGAAAAACTGTTTTTT. Filled out from reference TRBV7-9 and TRBJ1-4, the complete variable domain reads DTGVSQNPRHKITKRGQNVTFRCDPISEHNRLYWYRQTLGQGPEFLTYFQNEAQLEKSRLLSDRFSAERPKGSFSTLEIQRTEQGDSAMYLCASSLGGGEGEKLFFGSGTQLSVL.